The 28 T cell receptor beta chains reported below all come from one sample, sequenced in a study of cytotoxic CD8 clonotypes in ibrutinib-treated CLL. Profiling relied on immunoSEQ multiplex PCR, and the TCRdb table lists in-frame clones only, not all of them. The sample has about 130,000 clones, around three quarters seen once. The sequencing used PBMCs, collected after 12 months of ibrutinib treatment. The receptor set was obtained from a human donor with chronic lymphocytic leukemia.

DNA for the CDR3: TGTGCCAGCAGCTTAGCATCGGGGGAGCTGTTTTTT. Its translation: CASSLASGELFF. The chain uses TRBV11-2 and TRBJ2-2; D uncertain. The CDR3 totals 12 residues. Trimming cost V 1 base and J 8 bases, with 5 bases left between them. Looked up from germline, CDR1 is SGHAT and CDR2 is FQNNGV.

There are a few counts of this clone. V is TRBV5-1 and J is TRBJ1-5; D is unclear. The CDR3 is 14 amino acids. The V gene lost 0 bases and the J gene lost 4 bases, with 8 bases spanning the gap. CDR1 and CDR2 from the germline V gene are SGHRS and YFSETQ. The CDR3, as DNA: TGCGCCAGCAGCTTGGATGTAGGGAATCAGCCCCAGCATTTT. Its translation is CASSLDVGNQPQHF.

This chain links TRBV5-4 with TRBJ2-7; possible D gene TRBD1, 5 bases. The germline V and J ends were trimmed by 2 bases and 4 bases, with 16 bases remaining between them. Germline CDR1 reads SGHNT; CDR2 reads YYREEE (reference sequence). The CDR3 length is 15 residues. The CDR3 protein is CASSFGDLTVYEQYF. The DNA for the CDR3 is TGTGCCAGCAGCTTTGGGGATCTGACAGTTTACGAGCAGTACTTC.

This rearrangement joins TRBV15 to TRBJ2-3; D may match TRBD1 or TRBD2 (5 bases each). Deletions cut 0 bases from V and 4 bases from J, with 5 bases between. This CDR3 region has 13 residues. The germline V gene encodes CDR1 LNHNV and CDR2 YYDKDF (reference sequence). CDR3 residues: CATSREGADTQYF. The CDR3 nucleotides are TGTGCCACCAGCAGAGAGGGGGCAGATACGCAGTATTTT.

This chain uses TRBV7-9 with TRBJ2-1; D is perhaps TRBD1 (5 bases). The germline CDR1 and CDR2 sequences are SEHNR and FQNEAQ (reference sequence). V lost 6 bases and J 14 bases, leaving 17 bases between the germline ends. The CDR3 consists of 12 residues. CDR3 bases: TGTGCCAGCAGATCAGATCAACAGACAGAGTTCTTC. It translates to CASRSDQQTEFF.

V gene TRBV29-1 combines with J gene TRBJ2-1; TRBD1 might be the D (6 bases). This CDR3 contains 14 residues. The V gene's germline CDR1 is SQVTM and CDR2 ANQGSEA. Trimming removed 5 bases at V and 3 bases at J, with 14 bases between. The CDR3 DNA is TGCAGCGTTCTCCCGACAGGCCTCTACAATGAGCAGTTCTTC. As protein: CSVLPTGLYNEQFF.

The V gene is TRBV6-5, the J gene TRBJ1-4; possibly TRBD1 for D (5 bases). The V and J ends lost 8 bases and 3 bases respectively, with 19 bases between them. The CDR3 covers 16 residues. Germline values: CDR1 MNHEY, CDR2 SVGAGI. CDR3 protein: CASRSHRQMPNEKLFF. The DNA of the CDR3 is TGTGCCAGCCGTTCCCACCGACAGATGCCTAATGAAAAACTGTTTTTT.

The genes are TRBV19 and TRBJ2-7, with no clear D. Trimming removed 7 bases from V and 3 bases from J, with 19 bases in between. The CDR3 consists of 15 residues. Germline-derived CDR1 and CDR2 are LNHDA and SQIVND (reference sequence). The CDR3 DNA is TGTGCCAGTACAAAGAAGGCGTTGGATGGCTACGAGCAGTACTTC. This encodes CASTKKALDGYEQYF. Full variable domain (remainder filled in from reference TRBV19 and TRBJ2-7): DGGITQSPKYLFRKEGQNVTLSCEQNLNHDAMYWYRQDPGQGLRLIYYSQIVNDFQKGDIAEGYSVSREKKESFPLTVTSAQKNPTAFYLCASTKKALDGYEQYFGPGTRLTVT.

This clone was found a few times. The rearrangement uses TRBV2 and TRBJ1-2; D ambiguous. The CDR3 runs 13 residues. V was clipped by 2 bases and J by 8 bases, with 12 bases between them. Per germline, CDR1 SNHLY and CDR2 FYNNEI. The CDR3 region has the DNA TGTGCCAGCAGTGAATACGAAATCGGAGGCTACACCTTC. Its protein product is CASSEYEIGGYTF. The whole variable domain, filled in from reference TRBV2 and TRBJ1-2, reads EPEVTQTPSHQVTQMGQEVILRCVPISNHLYFYWYRQILGQKVEFLVSFYNNEISEKSEIFDDQFSVERPDGSNFTLKIRSTKLEDSAMYFCASSEYEIGGYTFGSGTRLTVV.

This chain uses TRBV10-3 with TRBJ2-7; 7 nucleotides align to TRBD2. The length of the CDR3 is 13 residues. Germline V gene lookup returns CDR1 ENHRY and CDR2 SYGVKD. The J segment lost 4 bases and the V segment lost 5 bases, leaving 5 bases of the junction unmatched. The CDR3 region is CAISRLAEYEQYF. The CDR3, as DNA: TGTGCCATCAGTAGGCTAGCGGAATACGAGCAGTACTTC.

This clone was observed a few times. The chain combines TRBV10-3 with TRBJ2-1; 12 bases map to TRBD2. This CDR3 is 17 amino acids long. V shed 5 bases, J shed 5 bases, and the junction held 10 bases outside the gene matches. The V gene's germline CDR1 is ENHRY and CDR2 SYGVKD. CDR3 sequence (DNA): TGTGCCATCAGTAAAAATCAACTAGCGGGAGGCAACAATGAGCAGTTCTTC. Protein product: CAISKNQLAGGNNEQFF.

The chain couples TRBV5-4 to TRBJ2-1; D remains ambiguous. The CDR3 length is 13 residues. The germline gives CDR1 SGHNT, CDR2 YYREEE (reference sequence). The germline V and J ends were trimmed by 4 bases and 4 bases, with 9 bases remaining between them. CDR3 protein: CASSLGPYNEQFF. CDR3 bases: TGTGCCAGCAGCCTAGGACCTTACAATGAGCAGTTCTTC.

The chain links TRBV29-1 to TRBJ2-5; 7 bases agree with TRBD1. The CDR3 is 14 amino acids. Trimming cost V 2 bases and J 2 bases; bases outside gene matches: 5. CDR1 and CDR2 from the germline V gene are SQVTM and ANQGSEA. CDR3 in DNA: TGCAGCGTTGAACTCAGGGGGAAACAAGAGACCCAGTACTTC. It encodes CSVELRGKQETQYF.

This chain uses TRBV5-1 with TRBJ2-7, with 10 positions matching TRBD2. Germline loops: CDR1 SGHRS, CDR2 YFSETQ. This CDR3 has 15 residues. Trimming removed 5 bases from V and 11 bases from J; junction bases left unmatched: 16. CDR3 sequence reads: CASRWGASGSGAEYF. Here the CDR3 DNA reads TGCGCCAGCAGGTGGGGGGCTAGCGGGAGTGGAGCTGAGTACTTC.

The chain couples TRBV15 to TRBJ2-7; TRBD2 aligns across 7 bases. Germline values: CDR1 LNHNV, CDR2 YYDKDF (reference sequence). J lost 0 bases, V lost 0 bases, and 5 bases had no gene match. The CDR3 contains 16 residues. The CDR3 spells CATSRDLAGVSYEQYF. In DNA form, the CDR3 reads TGTGCCACCAGCAGAGATCTGGCGGGGGTCTCCTACGAGCAGTACTTC.

The chain has TRBV7-9 and TRBJ2-1; tentative D call: TRBD1 (6 bases). CDR3 length: 14 residues. Trimming took 10 bases from V and 9 from J, leaving 22 bases between them. Germline loops: CDR1 SEHNR, CDR2 FQNEAQ (reference sequence). CDR3 coding DNA: TGTGCCACAACACGGTCCCCAGGGACAAGTGAGCAGTTCTTC. Its protein is CATTRSPGTSEQFF.

In DNA, the CDR3 is TGTGCCAGCAGCTCCCAAGAGACTAGCGGAGTTGGGCCAACCCAGTACTTC. This gives the protein CASSSQETSGVGPTQYF. This chain connects TRBV13 to TRBJ2-5, with TRBD2 identical over 9 bases. The germline gives CDR1 PRHDT, CDR2 FYEKMQ (reference sequence). The CDR3 loop spans 17 amino acids. The J segment lost 8 bases and the V segment lost 4 bases, leaving 17 bases of the junction unmatched.

This clone was recorded a few times. CDR3 nucleotides: TGTGCCAGCAGTTTAGTTCGACAGGGCATGAACACTGAAGCTTTCTTT. Translated, it gives CASSLVRQGMNTEAFF. The chain joins TRBV27 to TRBJ1-1, with TRBD1 matching 7 bases. The V gene end was trimmed by 2 bases and the J gene end by 0 bases; junction bases not matched to a gene: 6. CDR1 and CDR2 from the germline V gene are MNHEY and SMNVEV (reference sequence). The CDR3 runs 16 residues.

The chain links TRBV11-2 to TRBJ2-1; maybe TRBD1 (6 bases). Germline V gene sequence: CDR1 SGHAT, CDR2 FQNNGV. This CDR3 region has 17 residues. The V end was cut by 0 bases, the J end by 4 bases, with 16 bases between. The CDR3 sequence is CASSLDQGQSRYNEQFF. The CDR3 DNA reads TGTGCCAGCAGCTTAGACCAAGGACAGTCACGGTACAATGAGCAGTTCTTC.

The chain links TRBV5-6 to TRBJ2-3; TRBD2 matches at 9 bases. The CDR3 runs to 15 residues. V lost 2 bases and J lost 1; bases outside the gene matches: 2. Germline V lookup: CDR1 SGHDT, CDR2 YYEEEE. CDR3 in amino acids: CASSLLAGGTDTQYF. CDR3 in DNA: TGTGCCAGCAGCTTACTAGCGGGCGGCACAGATACGCAGTATTTT.

The rearrangement uses TRBV4-3 and TRBJ2-7; 12 bases are shared with TRBD2. V was clipped by 2 bases and J by 3 bases; unmatched bases: 8. The CDR3 is 17 amino acids. Germline CDR1 LGHNA, CDR2 YSLEER. As DNA, the CDR3 is TGCGCCAGCAGCCAACTTCCGACTAGCGGGAGTAACTACGAGCAGTACTTC. Amino acid sequence: CASSQLPTSGSNYEQYF.

This chain joins TRBV7-2 and TRBJ2-3; 7 bases are shared with TRBD1. V trimming: 4 bases; J trimming: 3 bases; junction bases outside the gene matches: 16. The germline V gene encodes CDR1 SGHTA and CDR2 FQGNSA. The CDR3 length is 18 residues. CDR3 loop: CASSSPWGTVRRTDTQYF. CDR3 bases: TGTGCCAGCAGCTCCCCTTGGGGGACAGTAAGGAGGACAGATACGCAGTATTTT.

V and J are TRBV10-3 and TRBJ2-3; TRBD2 agrees at 16 bases. There are 19 residues in the CDR3. The germline gives CDR1 ENHRY, CDR2 SYGVKD. V shed 5 bases and J 0 bases; nucleotides not matched to a gene: 8. The CDR3 DNA reads as TGTGCCATCAGTTCACGCGGGACTAGCGGGAGGGCTAGCACAGATACGCAGTATTTT. Amino acid sequence: CAISSRGTSGRASTDTQYF.

The chain couples TRBV4-3 to TRBJ1-1; D perhaps matches TRBD1 (6 bases). CDR1 is LGHNA, CDR2 YSLEER, per germline. V lost 2 bases, J lost 6 bases, and 10 bases lay in between. The CDR3 length is 13 residues. The CDR3, as DNA: TGCGCCAGCAGCCAACTCACAGGGTCTGAAGCTTTCTTT. This translates into CASSQLTGSEAFF.

The chain recombines TRBV5-4 with TRBJ2-7; 10 nucleotides agree with TRBD2. The germline V gene has CDR1 SGHNT and CDR2 YYREEE (reference sequence). This CDR3 comprises 15 residues. The V and J ends lost 5 bases and 2 bases, in that order; junction bases with no gene match: 7. As DNA, the CDR3 is TGTGCCAGCAGGTTTGACACTAGCGGGACCTACGAGCAGTACTTC. This gives the protein CASRFDTSGTYEQYF.

The chain uses TRBV30 and TRBJ2-1, with 11 positions matching TRBD2. J gave up 15 bases and V 0 bases, and 13 bases lay outside the gene matches. The CDR3 contains 15 residues. The germline V gene has CDR1 GTSNPN and CDR2 SVGIG (reference sequence). CDR3 sequence reads: CAWSVTLAGGPHPFF. CDR3 in DNA: TGTGCCTGGAGTGTAACCTTAGCGGGAGGGCCCCACCCGTTCTTC.

CDR3 in amino acids: CASSLTGQGAQGNTIYF. The DNA of the CDR3 is TGTGCCAGCAGTCTCACGGGACAGGGGGCGCAGGGAAACACCATATATTTT. The chain has TRBV27 and TRBJ1-3; 12 bases line up with TRBD1. CDR1 and CDR2 (germline): MNHEY, SMNVEV (reference sequence). This CDR3 has 17 residues. J gave up 4 bases and V 5 bases, and 9 bases lay outside the gene matches.

This chain joins TRBV7-9 and TRBJ1-1; the D is unclear. Looked up from germline, CDR1 is SEHNR and CDR2 is FQNEAQ (reference sequence). The ends were cut back, 5 bases at V and 1 base at J, with 5 bases in the middle. CDR3 length: 12 amino acids. DNA of the CDR3: TGTGCCAGCAGCAAGACGAACACTGAAGCTTTCTTT. Translation: CASSKTNTEAFF.